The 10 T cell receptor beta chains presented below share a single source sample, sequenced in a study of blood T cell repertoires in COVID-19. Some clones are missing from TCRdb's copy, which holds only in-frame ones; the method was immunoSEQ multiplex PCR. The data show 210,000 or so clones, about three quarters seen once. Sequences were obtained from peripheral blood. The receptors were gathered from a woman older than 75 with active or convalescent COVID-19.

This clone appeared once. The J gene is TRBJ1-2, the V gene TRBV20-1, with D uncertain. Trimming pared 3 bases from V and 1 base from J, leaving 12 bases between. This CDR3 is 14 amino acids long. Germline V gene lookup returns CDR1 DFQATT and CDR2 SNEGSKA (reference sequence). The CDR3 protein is CSASAGADNYGYTF. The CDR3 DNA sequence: TGCAGTGCTAGTGCGGGAGCCGATAACTATGGCTACACCTTC.

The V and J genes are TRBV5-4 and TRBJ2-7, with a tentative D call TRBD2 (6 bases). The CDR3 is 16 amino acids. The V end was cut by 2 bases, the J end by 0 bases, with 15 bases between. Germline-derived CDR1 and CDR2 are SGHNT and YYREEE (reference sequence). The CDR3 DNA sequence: TGTGCCAGCAGCTTTACTACAGGACTATCCTCCTACGAGCAGTACTTC. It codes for CASSFTTGLSSYEQYF.

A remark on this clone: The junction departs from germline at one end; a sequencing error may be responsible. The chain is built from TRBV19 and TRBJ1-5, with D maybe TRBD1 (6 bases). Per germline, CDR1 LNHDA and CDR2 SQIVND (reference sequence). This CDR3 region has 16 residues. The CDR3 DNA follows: TGTGCCAGTACCAGGGGCGATACTCCTAGCAGTCAGCCCCAGCATTTT. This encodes CASTRGDTPSSQPQHF.

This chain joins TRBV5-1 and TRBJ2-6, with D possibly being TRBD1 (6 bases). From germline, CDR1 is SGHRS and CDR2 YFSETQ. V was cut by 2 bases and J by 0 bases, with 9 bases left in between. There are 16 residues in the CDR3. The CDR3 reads CASSLAGDSGANVLTF. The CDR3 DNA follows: TGCGCCAGCAGCTTAGCAGGGGACTCTGGGGCCAACGTCCTGACTTTC.

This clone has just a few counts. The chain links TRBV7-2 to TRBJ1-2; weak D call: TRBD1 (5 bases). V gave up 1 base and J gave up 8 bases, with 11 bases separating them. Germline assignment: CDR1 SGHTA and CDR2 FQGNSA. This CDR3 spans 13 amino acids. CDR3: CASSLGRVIGYTF. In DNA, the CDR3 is TGTGCCAGCAGCTTAGGCAGGGTTATCGGCTACACCTTC.

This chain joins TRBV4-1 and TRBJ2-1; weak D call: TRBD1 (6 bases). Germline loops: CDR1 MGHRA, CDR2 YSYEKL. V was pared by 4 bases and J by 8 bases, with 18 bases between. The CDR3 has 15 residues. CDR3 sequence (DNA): TGCGCCAGCAGCCTATCAGGGGCTATTACCTATGAGCAGTTCTTC. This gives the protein CASSLSGAITYEQFF.

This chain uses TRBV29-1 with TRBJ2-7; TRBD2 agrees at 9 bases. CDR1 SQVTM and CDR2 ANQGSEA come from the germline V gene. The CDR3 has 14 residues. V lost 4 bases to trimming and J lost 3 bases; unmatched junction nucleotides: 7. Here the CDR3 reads CSVVRSGGFYEQYF. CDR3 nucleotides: TGCAGCGTTGTGCGTAGCGGGGGTTTCTACGAGCAGTACTTC.

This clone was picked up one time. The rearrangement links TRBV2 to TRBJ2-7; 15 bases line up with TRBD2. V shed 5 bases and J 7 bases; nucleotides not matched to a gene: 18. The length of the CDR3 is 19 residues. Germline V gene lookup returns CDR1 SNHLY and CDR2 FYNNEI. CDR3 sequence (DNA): TGTGCCAGCAGTTCCCCCCCGGGACTAGCGGGGGGAACCACTCGGGAGCAGTACTTC. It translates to CASSSPPGLAGGTTREQYF.

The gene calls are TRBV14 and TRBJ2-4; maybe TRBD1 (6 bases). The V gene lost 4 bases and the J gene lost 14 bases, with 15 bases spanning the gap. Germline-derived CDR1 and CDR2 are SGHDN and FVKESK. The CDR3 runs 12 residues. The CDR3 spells CASSLGRGQEYF. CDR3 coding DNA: TGTGCCAGCAGCCTGGGCCGGGGACAAGAGTACTTC.

CDR3: CASSHNNRGNQPQHF. The CDR3 nucleotides read TGTGCCAGCAGTCACAATAACAGGGGTAATCAGCCCCAGCATTTT. The chain joins TRBV28 to TRBJ1-5, with 7 positions matching TRBD1. CDR3 length: 15 amino acids. The germline gives CDR1 MDHEN, CDR2 SYDVKM. V shed 5 bases, J shed 4 bases, and the junction held 8 bases outside the gene matches.